The TCR beta chain under discussion was sequenced for a study of blood T cell repertoires in COVID-19. Study background: The analysed material was cDNA or gDNA that came from T cells, B-cell-depleted T cells, or PBMCs.

Produced via immunoSEQ multiplex PCR; TCRdb's table is partial and in-frame only. The data hold tens of thousands of clones, with more than 65% observed a single time. Looked up from germline, CDR1 is KGHSH and CDR2 is LQKENI. CDR3 length: 13 residues. With 5 bases clipped from V and 8 bases from J, the junction kept 3 bases outside the gene matches. The chain employs TRBV18 and TRBJ1-6, with TRBD1 identical over 7 bases. The receptor was isolated from a man at least 80 years old with active or convalescent COVID-19. The sequenced sample was peripheral blood. Here the CDR3 reads CASSGQDDSPLHF. The CDR3 nucleotides read TGTGCCAGCTCAGGACAGGACGATTCACCCCTCCACTTT.